This T cell receptor beta chain is from a study of blood T cell repertoires in COVID-19. Study-wide background: Specimens from acute and convalescent COVID-19 originated in the United States, Italy and Spain.

In the study's own analysis: Amplification of reference gene primers was used by the study to estimate nucleated cell counts. TCRdb keeps only in-frame clones here, not all; method: immunoSEQ multiplex PCR. D and trimming were read from the DNA, whereas the V and J calls and clone size are those reported in that table. The sample includes approximately 250,000 clones, about 82% of them seen just once. V was pared by 6 bases and J by 4 bases, with 2 bases of the junction left unmatched. The CDR3 sequence is 13 residues long. Looked up from germline, CDR1 is WNHNN and CDR2 is SYGVQD (reference sequence). Assignment of participants to cohorts was predicated upon participant-reported clinical history.

The receptor comes from a woman aged 50 to 60 with acute COVID-19. Sequenced material: PBMCs or T cells enriched from blood (not recorded which). The chain joins TRBV10-1 to TRBJ2-7, with 11 bases lining up with TRBD1. DNA of the CDR3: TGCGCCAGCAGCTGGGACAGGGGGTACGAGCAGTACTTC. Encoded protein: CASSWDRGYEQYF.